Shown below are 4 T cell receptor beta chains from a single sample sequenced in a study of human T cells and chemical hapten exposure. TCRdb redid the calling of the RACE reads with MiXCR, one entry per CDR3 protein. The sample contains some 330,000 distinct CDR3 sequences, around 5.5% of which appear only once. Time point: pre-sensitization, week 0. Treatment given: therapeutic diphenylcyclopropenone sensitization with weekly scalp DPC. The sample in question was whole blood, obtained in connection with sensitization to the hapten diphenylcyclopropenone (DPC). The receptors come from a woman younger than 30 with alopecia areata. Some clones in this sample may be carry-over from other donors' samples.

This clonotype has at least ten counts. The rearrangement joins TRBV6-5 to TRBJ1-1, with a possible D match to TRBD1 (6 bases). This CDR3 has 14 amino acids. V lost 3 bases and J 4 bases, leaving 12 bases between the germline ends. Germline-derived CDR1 and CDR2 are MNHEY and SVGAGI. The CDR3 spells CASSYGQGSTEAFF. CDR3 in DNA: TGTGCCAGCAGTTATGGCCAGGGGAGCACTGAAGCTTTCTTT.

This clonotype was found many times. The chain has TRBV20-1 and TRBJ2-7, with D unclear. Germline V gene data show CDR1 as DFQATT and CDR2 as SNEGSKA (reference sequence). The CDR3 covers 12 residues. Deletions cut 3 bases from V and 6 bases from J, with 12 bases between. This CDR3 reads CSASGPPGEQYF. DNA for the CDR3: TGCAGTGCTAGCGGTCCCCCCGGCGAGCAGTACTTC.

This clonotype was counted only a few times. The chain uses TRBV25-1 and TRBJ2-5; 7 bases map to TRBD2. V lost 1 base, J lost 5 bases, and 7 bases stayed unmatched. From germline, CDR1 is MGHDK and CDR2 SYGVNS. There are 15 residues in the CDR3. The CDR3 DNA reads TGTGCCAGCAGTGAATCCCGGGGGGTCGGTGAGACCCAGTACTTC. As protein: CASSESRGVGETQYF.

This clonotype was observed a few times. The rearrangement uses TRBV27 and TRBJ2-1; TRBD2 matches 8 bases. Germline values: CDR1 MNHEY, CDR2 SMNVEV (reference sequence). This CDR3 comprises 19 residues. Trimming cost V 0 bases and J 3 bases; bases outside gene matches: 13. CDR3 sequence: CASSLSRGGSNPLYNEQFF. Written as DNA, the CDR3 is TGTGCCAGCAGTTTATCTCGGGGGGGGAGCAATCCACTCTACAATGAGCAGTTCTTC.